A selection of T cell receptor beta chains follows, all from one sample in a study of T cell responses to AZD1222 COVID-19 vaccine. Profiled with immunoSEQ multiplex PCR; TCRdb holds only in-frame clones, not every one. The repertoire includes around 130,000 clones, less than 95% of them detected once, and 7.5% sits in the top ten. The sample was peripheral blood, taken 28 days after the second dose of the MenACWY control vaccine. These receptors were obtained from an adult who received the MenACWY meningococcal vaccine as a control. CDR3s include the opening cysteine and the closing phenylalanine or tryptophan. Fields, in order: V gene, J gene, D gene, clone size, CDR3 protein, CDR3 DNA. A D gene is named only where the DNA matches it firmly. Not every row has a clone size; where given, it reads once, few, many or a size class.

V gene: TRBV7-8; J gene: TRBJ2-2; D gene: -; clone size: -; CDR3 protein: CASSLESPGAGTGELFF; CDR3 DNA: TGTGCCAGCAGCTTAGAATCCCCGGGAGCGGGCACCGGGGAGCTGTTTTTT
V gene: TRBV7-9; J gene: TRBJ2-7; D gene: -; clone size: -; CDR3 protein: CASSLAGIGFGLQYF; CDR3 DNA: TGTGCCAGCAGCTTAGCTGGTATCGGGTTCGGCTTGCAGTACTTC
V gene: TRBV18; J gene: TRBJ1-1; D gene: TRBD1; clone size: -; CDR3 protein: CASSPGTGGTEAFF; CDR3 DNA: TGTGCCAGCTCACCGGGGACAGGGGGTACTGAAGCTTTCTTT
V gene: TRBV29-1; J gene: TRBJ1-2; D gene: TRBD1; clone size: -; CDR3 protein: CSVPGTGYGYTF; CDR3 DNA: TGCAGCGTCCCCGGGACAGGGTATGGCTACACCTTC
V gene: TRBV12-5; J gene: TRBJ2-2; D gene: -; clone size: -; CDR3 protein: CASGLLTGWQANTGELFF; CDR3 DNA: TGTGCTAGTGGTTTGCTCACAGGGTGGCAGGCGAACACCGGGGAGCTGTTTTTT
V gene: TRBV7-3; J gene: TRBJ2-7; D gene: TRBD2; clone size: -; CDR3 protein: CASTRPGGWYEQYF; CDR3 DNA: TGTGCCAGCACCCGCCCCGGGGGGTGGTACGAGCAGTACTTC
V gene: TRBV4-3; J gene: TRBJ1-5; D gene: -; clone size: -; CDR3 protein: CASSPQAGGVNQPQHF; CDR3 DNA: TGCGCCAGCAGCCCACAGGCGGGGGGAGTCAATCAGCCCCAGCATTTT
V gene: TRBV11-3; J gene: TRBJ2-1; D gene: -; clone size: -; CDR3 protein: CASSLDPVREQFF; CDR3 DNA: TGTGCCAGCAGCTTAGACCCCGTCCGGGAGCAGTTCTTC
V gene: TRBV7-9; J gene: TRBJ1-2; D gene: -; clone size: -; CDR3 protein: CASSLAPMQEYYGYTF; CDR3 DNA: TGTGCCAGCAGCTTAGCCCCGATGCAGGAATACTATGGCTACACCTTC
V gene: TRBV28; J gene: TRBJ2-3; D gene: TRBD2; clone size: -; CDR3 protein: CASSIPGLAGGNTDTQYF; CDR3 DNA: TGTGCCAGCAGTATACCTGGACTTGCGGGGGGAAACACAGATACGCAGTATTTT
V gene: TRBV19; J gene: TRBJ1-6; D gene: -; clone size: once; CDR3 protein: CASKGSGDYNSPLHF; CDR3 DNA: TGTGCCAGTAAGGGCTCTGGTGACTATAATTCACCCCTCCACTTT
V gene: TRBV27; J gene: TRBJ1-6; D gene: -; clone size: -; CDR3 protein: CASSPLSPGRSNSPLHF; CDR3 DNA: TGTGCCAGCAGTCCCTTATCCCCAGGGAGGTCTAATTCACCCCTCCACTTT
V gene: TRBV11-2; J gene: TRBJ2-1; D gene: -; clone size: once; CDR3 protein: CASSLRDSDNEQFF; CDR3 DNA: TGTGCCAGCAGCTTACGAGACAGTGACAATGAGCAGTTCTTC
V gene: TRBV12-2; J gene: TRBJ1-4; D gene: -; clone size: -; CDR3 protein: CASRLAIGGSNEKLFF; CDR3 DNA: TGTGCAAGTCGCTTAGCGATTGGGGGATCTAATGAAAAACTGTTTTTT
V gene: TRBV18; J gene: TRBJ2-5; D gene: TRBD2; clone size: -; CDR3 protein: CASSPPGTSGRRETQYF; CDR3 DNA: TGTGCCAGCTCACCACCGGGGACTAGCGGGAGGAGAGAGACCCAGTACTTC
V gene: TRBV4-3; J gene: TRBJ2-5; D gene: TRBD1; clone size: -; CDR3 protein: CASSQEGTAQETQYF; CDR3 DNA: TGCGCCAGCAGCCAAGAGGGGACAGCCCAAGAGACCCAGTACTTC
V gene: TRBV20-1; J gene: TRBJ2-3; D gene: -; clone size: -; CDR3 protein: CSASRTEEDVTDTQYF; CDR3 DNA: TGCAGTGCTAGTAGGACAGAGGAAGACGTCACAGATACGCAGTATTTT
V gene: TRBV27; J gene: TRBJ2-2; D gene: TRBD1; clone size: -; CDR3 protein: CASWTGAGGELFF; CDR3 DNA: TGTGCCAGCTGGACAGGGGCAGGAGGGGAGCTGTTTTTT
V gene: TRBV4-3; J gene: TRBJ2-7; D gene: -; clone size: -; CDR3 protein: CASSQEGRGGEQYF; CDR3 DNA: TGCGCCAGCAGCCAAGAAGGTCGGGGAGGAGAGCAGTACTTC
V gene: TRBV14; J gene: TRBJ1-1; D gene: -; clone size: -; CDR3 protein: CASSQDLGYTEAFF; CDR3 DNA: TGTGCCAGCAGCCAAGATCTTGGCTACACTGAAGCTTTCTTT
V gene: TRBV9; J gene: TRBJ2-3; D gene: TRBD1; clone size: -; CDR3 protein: CASSVTGTGGSDTQYF; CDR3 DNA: TGTGCCAGCAGCGTTACCGGGACAGGGGGCTCAGATACGCAGTATTTT
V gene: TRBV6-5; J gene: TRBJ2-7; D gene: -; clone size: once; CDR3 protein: CASTSQGGYYEQYF; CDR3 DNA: TGTGCCAGCACTTCCCAGGGGGGATACTACGAGCAGTACTTC
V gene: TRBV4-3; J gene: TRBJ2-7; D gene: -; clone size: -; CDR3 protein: CASSQVDGQIYEQYF; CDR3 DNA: TGCGCCAGCAGCCAAGTCGACGGACAAATCTACGAGCAGTACTTC
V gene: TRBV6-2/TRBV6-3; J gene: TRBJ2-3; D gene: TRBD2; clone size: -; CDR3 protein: CASSYTSGLVSTDTQYF; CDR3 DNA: TGTGCCAGCAGTTACACTAGCGGGTTGGTTAGCACAGATACGCAGTATTTT
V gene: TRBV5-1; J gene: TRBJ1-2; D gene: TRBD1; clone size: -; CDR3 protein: CASSLGTSGGWSYGYTF; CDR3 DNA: TGCGCCAGCAGCTTGGGAACTTCAGGGGGATGGTCCTATGGCTACACCTTC